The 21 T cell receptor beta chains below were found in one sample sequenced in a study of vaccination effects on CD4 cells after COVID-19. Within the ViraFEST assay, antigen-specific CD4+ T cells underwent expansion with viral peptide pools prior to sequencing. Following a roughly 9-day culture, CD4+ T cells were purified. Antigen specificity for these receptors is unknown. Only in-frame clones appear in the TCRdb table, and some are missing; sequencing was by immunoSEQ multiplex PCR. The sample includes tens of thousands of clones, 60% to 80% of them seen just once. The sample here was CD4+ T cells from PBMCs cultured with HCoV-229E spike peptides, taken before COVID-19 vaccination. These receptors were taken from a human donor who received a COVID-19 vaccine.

The CDR3 nucleotides read TGCGCCAGCCGGGAGGGAGGGACTTCCTACGAGCAGTACGTC. This translates into CASREGGTSYEQYV. This chain links TRBV10-2 with TRBJ2-7; 8 positions agree with TRBD2. V lost 8 bases, J lost 1 base, and 7 bases stayed unmatched. CDR1 WSHSY and CDR2 SAAADI come from the germline V gene. The CDR3 runs 14 residues.

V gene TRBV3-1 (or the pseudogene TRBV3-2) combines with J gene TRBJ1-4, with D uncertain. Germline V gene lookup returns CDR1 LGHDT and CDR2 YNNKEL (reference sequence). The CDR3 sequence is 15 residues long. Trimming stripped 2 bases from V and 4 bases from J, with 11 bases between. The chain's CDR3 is CASSQHGVVNEKLFF. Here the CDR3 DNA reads TGTGCCAGCAGCCAACACGGGGTGGTTAATGAAAAACTGTTTTTT.

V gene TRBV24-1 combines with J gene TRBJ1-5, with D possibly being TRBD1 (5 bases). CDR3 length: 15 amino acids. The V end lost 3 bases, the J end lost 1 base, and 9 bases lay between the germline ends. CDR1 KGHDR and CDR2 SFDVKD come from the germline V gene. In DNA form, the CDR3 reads TGTGCCACCAGTGATGGGGCAGTCAGCAATCAGCCCCAGCATTTT. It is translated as CATSDGAVSNQPQHF.

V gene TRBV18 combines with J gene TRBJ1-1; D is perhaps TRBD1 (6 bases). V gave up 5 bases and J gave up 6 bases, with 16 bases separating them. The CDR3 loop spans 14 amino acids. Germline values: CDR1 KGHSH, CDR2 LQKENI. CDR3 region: CASSSSGGLPEAFF. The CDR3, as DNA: TGTGCCAGCTCATCTTCGGGGGGGCTGCCTGAAGCTTTCTTT. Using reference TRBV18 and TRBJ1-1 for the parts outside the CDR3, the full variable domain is NAGVMQNPRHLVRRRGQEARLRCSPMKGHSHVYWYRQLPEEGLKFMVYLQKENIIDESGMPKERFSAEFPKEGPSILRIQQVVRGDSAAYFCASSSSGGLPEAFFGQGTRLTVV.

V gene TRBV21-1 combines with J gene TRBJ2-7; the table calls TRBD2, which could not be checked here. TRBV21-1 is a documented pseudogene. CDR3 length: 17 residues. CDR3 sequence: CASSKNHRGSLTYEQYV. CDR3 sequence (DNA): TGTGCCAGCAGCAAAAACCATCGGGGGTCCTTAACCTACGAGCAGTACGTC.

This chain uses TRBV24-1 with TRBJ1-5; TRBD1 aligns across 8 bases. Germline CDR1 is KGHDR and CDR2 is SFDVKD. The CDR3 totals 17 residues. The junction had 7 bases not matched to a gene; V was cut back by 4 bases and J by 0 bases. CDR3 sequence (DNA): TGTGCCACCAGTGACCCCGGGACAGGAGATAGCAATCAGCCCCAGCATTTT. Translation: CATSDPGTGDSNQPQHF.

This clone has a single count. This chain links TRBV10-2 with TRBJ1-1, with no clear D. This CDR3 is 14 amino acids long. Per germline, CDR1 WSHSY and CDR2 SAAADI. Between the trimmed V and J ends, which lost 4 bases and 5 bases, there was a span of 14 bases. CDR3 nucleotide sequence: TGCGCCAGCAGTGTTGGACGGGTGCAGACTGAAGCTTTCTTT. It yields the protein CASSVGRVQTEAFF.

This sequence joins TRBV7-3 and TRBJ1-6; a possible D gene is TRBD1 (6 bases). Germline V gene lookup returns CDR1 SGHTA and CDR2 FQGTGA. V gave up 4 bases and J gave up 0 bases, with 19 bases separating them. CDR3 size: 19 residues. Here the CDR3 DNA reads TGTGCCAGCAGCTACCTCCTGGCCAGGGGAAGCTCCTATAATTCACCCCTCCACTTT. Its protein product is CASSYLLARGSSYNSPLHF.

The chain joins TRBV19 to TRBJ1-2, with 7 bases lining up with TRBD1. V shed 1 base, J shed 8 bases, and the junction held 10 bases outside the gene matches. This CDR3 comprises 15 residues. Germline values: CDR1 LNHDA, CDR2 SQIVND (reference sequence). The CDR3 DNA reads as TGTGCCAGTAGTATAGTCGGGACAGTCTTTCAGGGCTACACCTTC. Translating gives CASSIVGTVFQGYTF.

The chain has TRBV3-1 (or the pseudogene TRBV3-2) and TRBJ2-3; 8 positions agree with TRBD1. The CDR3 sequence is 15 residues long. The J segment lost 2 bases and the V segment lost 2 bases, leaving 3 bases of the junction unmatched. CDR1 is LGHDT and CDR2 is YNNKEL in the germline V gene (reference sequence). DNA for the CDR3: TGTGCCAGCAGCCAACGGGACAGGCCCACAGATACGCAGTATTTT. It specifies CASSQRDRPTDTQYF.

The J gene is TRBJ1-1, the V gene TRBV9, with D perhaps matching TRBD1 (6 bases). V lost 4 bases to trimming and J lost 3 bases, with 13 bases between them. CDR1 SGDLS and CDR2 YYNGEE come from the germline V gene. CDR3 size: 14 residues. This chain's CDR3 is CASSTRPGDTEAFF. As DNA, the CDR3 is TGTGCCAGCAGCACACGACCAGGGGACACTGAAGCTTTCTTT.

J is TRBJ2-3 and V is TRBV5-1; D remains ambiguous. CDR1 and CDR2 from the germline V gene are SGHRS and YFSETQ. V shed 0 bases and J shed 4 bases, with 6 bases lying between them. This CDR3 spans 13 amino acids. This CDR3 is CASSLGLADTQYF. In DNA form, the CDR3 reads TGCGCCAGCAGCTTGGGGCTAGCAGATACGCAGTATTTT.

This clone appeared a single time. CDR3 nucleotide sequence: TGTGCCAGCAGCGTAGGGCAGGGACGCAATCAGCCCCAGCATTTT. Residues: CASSVGQGRNQPQHF. The chain uses TRBV9 and TRBJ1-5; a weak D match, TRBD1 (5 bases). The V end was cut by 0 bases, the J end by 2 bases, with 9 bases between. Germline-derived CDR1 and CDR2 are SGDLS and YYNGEE. This CDR3 has 15 residues.

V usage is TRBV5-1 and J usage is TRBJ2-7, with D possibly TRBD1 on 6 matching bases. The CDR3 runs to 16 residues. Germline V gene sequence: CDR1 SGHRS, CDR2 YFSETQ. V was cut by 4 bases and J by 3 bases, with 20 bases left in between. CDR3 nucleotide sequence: TGCGCCAGCAGCATGGACTCAGGGGCTGCGCTCTACGAGCAGTACGTC. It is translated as CASSMDSGAALYEQYV.

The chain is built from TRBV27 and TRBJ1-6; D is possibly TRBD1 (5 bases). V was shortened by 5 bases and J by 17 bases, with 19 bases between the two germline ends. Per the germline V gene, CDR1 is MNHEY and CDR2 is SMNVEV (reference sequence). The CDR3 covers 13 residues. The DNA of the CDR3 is TGTGCCAGCAGTCCGGGGGGTCACCGGCGGGTCCACTTT. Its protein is CASSPGGHRRVHF.

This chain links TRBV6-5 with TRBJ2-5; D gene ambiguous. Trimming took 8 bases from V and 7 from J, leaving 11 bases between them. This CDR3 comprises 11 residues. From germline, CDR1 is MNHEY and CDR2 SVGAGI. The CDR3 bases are TGTGCCAGCCTTGAATTGTGGACCCAGTACTTC. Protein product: CASLELWTQYF.

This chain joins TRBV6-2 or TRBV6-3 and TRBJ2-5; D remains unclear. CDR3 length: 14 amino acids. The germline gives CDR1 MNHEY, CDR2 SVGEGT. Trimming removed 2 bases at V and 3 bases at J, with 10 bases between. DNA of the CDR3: TGTGCCAGCAGTTACGCCATATCAAAAGAGACCCAGTACTTC. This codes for CASSYAISKETQYF.

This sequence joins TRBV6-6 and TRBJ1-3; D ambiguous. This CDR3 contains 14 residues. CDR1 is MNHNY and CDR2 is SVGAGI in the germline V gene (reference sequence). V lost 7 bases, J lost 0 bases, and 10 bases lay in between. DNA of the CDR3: TGTGCCAGCACCGCGGTTAACTCTGGAAACACCATATATTTT. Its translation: CASTAVNSGNTIYF.

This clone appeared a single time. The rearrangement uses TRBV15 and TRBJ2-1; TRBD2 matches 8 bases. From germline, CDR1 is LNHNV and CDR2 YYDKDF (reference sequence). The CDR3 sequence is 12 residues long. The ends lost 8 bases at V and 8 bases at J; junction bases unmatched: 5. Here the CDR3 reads CATGTSLDEQFF. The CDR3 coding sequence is TGTGCCACCGGGACTAGTCTTGATGAGCAGTTCTTC.

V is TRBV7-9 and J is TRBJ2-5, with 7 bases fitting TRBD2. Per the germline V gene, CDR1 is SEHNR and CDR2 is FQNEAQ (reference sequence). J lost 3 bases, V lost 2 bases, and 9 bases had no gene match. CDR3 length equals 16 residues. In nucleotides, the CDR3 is TGTGCCAGCAGCTTACCGTCTAGCGGAATCAAAGAGACCCAGTACTTC. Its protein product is CASSLPSSGIKETQYF. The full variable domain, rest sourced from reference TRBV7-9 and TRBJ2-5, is DTGVSQNPRHKITKRGQNVTFRCDPISEHNRLYWYRQTLGQGPEFLTYFQNEAQLEKSRLLSDRFSAERPKGSFSTLEIQRTEQGDSAMYLCASSLPSSGIKETQYFGPGTRLLVL.

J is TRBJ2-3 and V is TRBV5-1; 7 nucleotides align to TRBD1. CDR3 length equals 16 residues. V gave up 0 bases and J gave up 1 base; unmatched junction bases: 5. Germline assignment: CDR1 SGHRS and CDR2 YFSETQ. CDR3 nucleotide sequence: TGCGCCAGCAGCTTGGAGGGGGCACTAGGCACAGATACGCAGTATTTT. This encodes CASSLEGALGTDTQYF.